This TCR beta chain was found in a study of monozygotic twins with inflammatory bowel disease. Template switching introduced UMIs that contain a 6-nucleotide sample barcode. TCRdb reprocessed the 5' RACE reads; each CDR3 protein has one entry and no DNA is given. The table gives some 99,000 distinct CDR3 sequences; the top ten clones make up roughly an eighth of it. Turning to this clonotype: Antigen unknown.

Findings and limits, study-wide: Discordant twins showed the same repertoire similarity as concordant twins, possibly from limited power. Resolution of different T cell subtypes was not achieved.

Germline CDR1 is SGHNT and CDR2 is YENEEA. There are 15 residues in the CDR3. The clonotype originates from a human donor with ulcerative colitis or Crohn's disease, or a healthy co-twin of an affected twin (not recorded which). V usage is TRBV11-3 and J usage is TRBJ2-2; the TRBD1 assignment by TCRdb is unverifiable without DNA. Input material: blood. The CDR3 loop reads CASSFHPGNTGELFF.